This is a list of T cell receptor beta chains from one sample in a study of blood T cell repertoires in COVID-19. Here immunoSEQ multiplex PCR was the method, and the copy in TCRdb shows in-frame clones only, minus some. The sample carries roughly 200,000 clones, 70% to 85% recorded once. The sequencing input was peripheral blood. These receptors were collected from a woman older than 75 with COVID-19, enrolled during active disease. CDR3s include the opening cysteine and the closing phenylalanine or tryptophan. D genes are given only for firm matches. Clone size is not always given. Where it is, it says once, few, many or a class for expanded clones.

v_gene,d_gene,abundance,j_gene,CDR3aa,CDR3nt
TRBV25-1,.,.,TRBJ1-6,CASRQAPNSPLHF,TGTGCCAGCAGACAGGCGCCTAATTCACCCCTCCACTTT
TRBV3-1/TRBV3-2,.,.,TRBJ1-6,CASSRADLRGSPLHF,TGTGCCAGCAGCCGGGCAGACCTACGGGGTTCACCCCTCCACTTT
TRBV7-9,TRBD1,once,TRBJ2-5,CASSSTGQLETQYF,TGTGCCAGCAGCTCGACAGGGCAATTAGAGACCCAGTACTTC
TRBV5-3,TRBD1,.,TRBJ2-5,CARSLAHRQGWRETQYF,TGTGCCAGAAGCTTGGCCCACCGACAGGGGTGGAGAGAGACCCAGTACTTC
TRBV19,.,.,TRBJ1-6,CASSMTGSGSPLHF,TGTGCCAGTAGTATGACAGGTTCGGGATCACCCCTCCACTTT
TRBV19,TRBD1,.,TRBJ1-5,CASSTLGQGVSNQPQHF,TGTGCCAGTAGTACCCTGGGACAGGGAGTTAGCAATCAGCCCCAGCATTTT
TRBV5-4,TRBD1,.,TRBJ2-6,CASSPNDRAYSGANVLTF,TGTGCCAGCAGCCCAAACGACAGGGCCTACTCTGGGGCCAACGTCCTGACTTTC
TRBV6-5,.,.,TRBJ1-3,CASSAYGVSGNTIYF,TGTGCCAGTTCCGCGTACGGGGTCTCTGGAAACACCATATATTTT
TRBV28,TRBD1,.,TRBJ2-5,CASSQAGTVETQYF,TGTGCCAGCAGCCAGGCAGGGACAGTAGAGACCCAGTACTTC
TRBV27,TRBD1,.,TRBJ1-2,CASSGDRGFGYTF,TGTGCCAGCAGTGGGGACAGGGGTTTTGGCTACACCTTC
TRBV10-3,TRBD1,few,TRBJ2-1,CATSGTGDNEQFF,TGTGCCACTTCCGGGACAGGGGACAATGAGCAGTTCTTC
TRBV5-6,.,.,TRBJ1-1,CASSIRTIMNTEAFF,TGTGCCAGCAGCATCCGGACAATTATGAACACTGAAGCTTTCTTT